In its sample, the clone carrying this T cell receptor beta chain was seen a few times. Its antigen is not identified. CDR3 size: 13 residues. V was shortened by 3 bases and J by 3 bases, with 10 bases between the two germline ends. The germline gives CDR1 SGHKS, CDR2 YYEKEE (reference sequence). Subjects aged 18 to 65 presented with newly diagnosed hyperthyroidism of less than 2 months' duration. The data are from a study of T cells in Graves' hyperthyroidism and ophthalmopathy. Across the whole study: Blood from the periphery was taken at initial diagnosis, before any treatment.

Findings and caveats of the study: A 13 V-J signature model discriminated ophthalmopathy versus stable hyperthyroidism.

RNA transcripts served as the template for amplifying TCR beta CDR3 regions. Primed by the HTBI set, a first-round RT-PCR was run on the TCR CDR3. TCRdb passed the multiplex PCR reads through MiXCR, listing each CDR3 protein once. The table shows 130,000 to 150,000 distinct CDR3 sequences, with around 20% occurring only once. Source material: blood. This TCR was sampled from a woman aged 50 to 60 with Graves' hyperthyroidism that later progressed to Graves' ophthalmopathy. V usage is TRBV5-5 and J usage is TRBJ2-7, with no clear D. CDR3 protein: CASSSLQVYEQYF. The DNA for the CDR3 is TGTGCCAGCAGCTCCCTTCAGGTCTACGAGCAGTACTTC.